The 20 T cell receptor beta chains given below trace back to one sample, sequenced in a study of shared clonotypes between healthy human individuals. Clones were read by immunoSEQ multiplex PCR, and TCRdb kept only the in-frame ones, dropping some. The table shows millions of clones, with 85% to 95% occurring only once. The source material was naive CD4+ T cells sorted from blood. The subset denotes: CD45RA+ positively selected. Receptors originate from a man aged 18 to 30 in good health.

The chain joins TRBV5-4 to TRBJ2-3, with TRBD2 matching 11 bases. Per the germline V gene, CDR1 is SGHNT and CDR2 is YYREEE (reference sequence). CDR3 length equals 15 residues. Trimming removed 4 bases from V and 2 bases from J; junction bases left unmatched: 3. CDR3 bases: TGTGCCAGCAGCCTGACTAGCGGGGTCACAGATACGCAGTATTTT. As protein: CASSLTSGVTDTQYF.

A note on this clone: Distinct nucleotide sequences in the sample also encode this CDR3. The chain links TRBV2 to TRBJ1-5, with D possibly TRBD1 on 6 matching bases. The CDR3 loop spans 14 amino acids. Trimming pared 6 bases from V and 6 bases from J, leaving 15 bases between. Germline CDR1 is SNHLY and CDR2 is FYNNEI. The DNA for the CDR3 is TGTGCCAGCAGCGGGGGGCAGGGTGGTCAGCCCCAGCATTTT. This encodes CASSGGQGGQPQHF.

This clone was recorded only once. This sample also contains other DNA sequences that code for the same CDR3. The chain couples TRBV18 to TRBJ1-1; perhaps TRBD1 as D (5 bases). The germline V and J ends were trimmed by 6 bases and 1 base, with 9 bases remaining between them. The CDR3 totals 13 residues. From germline, CDR1 is KGHSH and CDR2 LQKENI. The DNA for the CDR3 is TGTGCCAGCTCCCAGGGTCAGAACACTGAAGCTTTCTTT. It codes for CASSQGQNTEAFF.

This clone was picked up a small number of times. The V gene is TRBV28, the J gene TRBJ2-7; D remains unclear. CDR1 is MDHEN and CDR2 is SYDVKM in the germline V gene. The CDR3 loop spans 9 amino acids. Deletions cut 8 bases from V and 9 bases from J, with 8 bases between. This chain's CDR3 is CASGSTQYF. As DNA, the CDR3 is TGTGCCAGCGGTTCCACGCAGTACTTC.

The V and J genes are TRBV7-9 and TRBJ2-7; tentative D call: TRBD2 (5 bases). CDR1 is SEHNR, CDR2 FQNEAQ, per germline (reference sequence). The CDR3 runs to 16 residues. V was trimmed by 1 base and J by 0 bases, leaving 13 bases between them. Here the CDR3 reads CASSLGVGGRSYEQYF. CDR3 DNA: TGTGCCAGCAGCTTAGGAGTAGGAGGCCGCTCCTACGAGCAGTACTTC.

A note on this clone: Possible read error: a much larger clone is one base away. The genes are TRBV11-3 and TRBJ2-2; no clear D. The CDR3 sequence is 12 residues long. Germline CDR1 reads SGHNT; CDR2 reads YENEEA. V shed 1 base and J shed 7 bases, with 4 bases lying between them. CDR3 sequence (DNA): TGTGCCAGCAGCTTAGTGGTCGGGGAGCTGTTTTTT. It codes for CASSLVVGELFF.

This clone was detected once. The gene calls are TRBV21-1 and TRBJ2-3; the table names TRBD2, a call not compared with the DNA. TRBV21-1 is deemed a pseudogene. This CDR3 has 19 residues. CDR3 protein: CASSKASSGRAGSTDTQYF. The CDR3 DNA reads TGTGCCAGCAGCAAAGCATCTAGCGGGAGGGCGGGAAGTACAGATACGCAGTATTTT.

V gene TRBV28 combines with J gene TRBJ1-5; a weak D match, TRBD1 (5 bases). This CDR3 is 12 amino acids long. Germline V gives CDR1 MDHEN, CDR2 SYDVKM. V was trimmed by 8 bases and J by 7 bases, leaving 12 bases between them. This chain's CDR3 is CASSGAVQPQHF. CDR3 in DNA: TGTGCCAGCTCCGGGGCCGTCCAGCCCCAGCATTTT.

The V gene is TRBV10-3, the J gene TRBJ1-2; D is possibly TRBD1 (6 bases). V was shortened by 9 bases and J by 3 bases, with 11 bases between the two germline ends. The CDR3 has 12 amino acids. The germline V gene encodes CDR1 ENHRY and CDR2 SYGVKD. CDR3 amino acids: CAITQGDYGYTF. The CDR3 nucleotides are TGTGCCATTACACAGGGTGACTATGGCTACACCTTC.

Comment on this clone: At one boundary the junction diverges from the germline segment, which might be a read error. CDR3 sequence reads: CASSLVAGGKYEQYF. The CDR3 DNA follows: TGTGCTAGCAGCTTAGTGGCGGGTGGGAAATACGAGCAGTACTTC. This chain links TRBV7-7 with TRBJ2-7, with a weak D call TRBD2 (5 bases). Germline CDR1 reads SSHAT; CDR2 reads FNYEAQ (reference sequence). This CDR3 has 15 residues.

In DNA, the CDR3 is TGTGCCAGCAGCCCCTCTCCACCTAGCGGGCGTTATACGCAGTATTTT. Amino acid sequence: CASSPSPPSGRYTQYF. The J gene is TRBJ2-3, the V gene TRBV7-6; 8 bases align to TRBD2. V lost 5 bases, J lost 7 bases, and 14 bases stayed unmatched. The CDR3 spans 16 residues. Per the germline V gene, CDR1 is SGHVS and CDR2 is FNYEAQ.

J is TRBJ1-1 and V is TRBV5-5, with unresolved D. V was trimmed by 6 bases and J by 0 bases, leaving 9 bases between them. Germline CDR1 SGHKS, CDR2 YYEKEE (reference sequence). This CDR3 spans 13 amino acids. Here the CDR3 DNA reads TGTGCCAGCATCCCTCACCTGAACACTGAAGCTTTCTTT. Translating gives CASIPHLNTEAFF. The whole variable domain, filled in from reference TRBV5-5 and TRBJ1-1, reads DAGVTQSPTHLIKTRGQQVTLRCSPISGHKSVSWYQQVLGQGPQFIFQYYEKEERGRGNFPDRFSARQFPNYSSELNVNALLLGDSALYLCASIPHLNTEAFFGQGTRLTVV.

This clone was found once. The chain couples TRBV30 to TRBJ1-3; 9 bases fit TRBD1. The trim removed 0 bases at V and 0 bases at J, leaving 6 bases unmatched. Per germline, CDR1 GTSNPN and CDR2 SVGIG (reference sequence). CDR3 length: 17 amino acids. Here the CDR3 DNA reads TGTGCCTGGAGTGTAGGGACAGGGCGAGCCTCTGGAAACACCATATATTTT. This sequence encodes CAWSVGTGRASGNTIYF. Based on the CDR3 plus reference TRBV30 and TRBJ1-3, the full variable domain is SQTIHQWPATLVQPVGSPLSLECTVEGTSNPNLYWYRQAAGRGLQLLFYSVGIGQISSEVPQNLSASRPQDRQFILSSKKLLLSDSGFYLCAWSVGTGRASGNTIYFGEGSWLTVV.

The chain combines TRBV10-3 with TRBJ2-3; no clear D gene. The germline V gene encodes CDR1 ENHRY and CDR2 SYGVKD. This CDR3 comprises 13 residues. Trimming took off 6 bases at V and 3 bases at J, with 10 bases between the two ends. CDR3 DNA sequence: TGTGCCATCAGCCTAGGAGAGACAGATACGCAGTATTTT. It specifies CAISLGETDTQYF.

This sequence joins TRBV6-5 and TRBJ2-7; D may be TRBD1 (6 bases). Looked up from germline, CDR1 is MNHEY and CDR2 is SVGAGI. V lost 6 bases and J 2 bases, leaving 17 bases between the germline ends. This CDR3 has 15 amino acids. The CDR3 reads CASRPGTIGTYEQYF. The DNA of the CDR3 is TGTGCCAGCAGACCCGGGACAATAGGTACCTACGAGCAGTACTTC.

With regard to this clone: This sequence may be a read error, since a much larger clone differs from it by one base. The chain is built from TRBV7-9 and TRBJ2-5, with D possibly matching TRBD1 (5 bases). Looked up from germline, CDR1 is SEHNR and CDR2 is FQNEAQ (reference sequence). Trimming left V 6 bases short and J 1 base short, with 9 bases between. The CDR3 spans 13 residues. The CDR3 sequence is CASSRRAQETQYF. The CDR3 DNA sequence: TGTGCCAGCAGTCGCAGGGCCCAAGAGACCCAGTACTTC.

The rearrangement uses TRBV7-2 and TRBJ2-7; 8 bases align to TRBD2. Germline values: CDR1 SGHTA, CDR2 FQGNSA. J was trimmed by 5 bases and V by 4 bases; bases with no gene match: 7. The length of the CDR3 is 14 residues. Here the CDR3 DNA reads TGTGCCAGCAGCTCGGGACTAGTCCCCCACGAGCAGTACTTC. Protein: CASSSGLVPHEQYF.

In its sample, this clone was seen once. The chain carries TRBV6-6 and TRBJ1-2; D not certain. The CDR3 loop spans 14 amino acids. Germline CDR1 and CDR2: MNHNY and SVGAGI (reference sequence). Trimming removed 0 bases from V and 1 base from J, with 6 bases in between. CDR3 region: CASSYSGFNYGYTF. The CDR3 DNA sequence: TGTGCCAGCAGTTACTCCGGGTTTAACTATGGCTACACCTTC.

This chain connects TRBV27 to TRBJ2-5; D gene unclear. Trimming cost V 2 bases and J 5 bases, with 9 bases left between them. Germline values: CDR1 MNHEY, CDR2 SMNVEV (reference sequence). The CDR3 sequence is 13 residues long. The CDR3 protein is CASSLMWSETQYF. In DNA form, the CDR3 reads TGTGCCAGCAGTTTAATGTGGTCGGAGACCCAGTACTTC.

This chain uses TRBV5-1 with TRBJ2-7; D is undetermined. The CDR3 loop spans 11 amino acids. Germline values: CDR1 SGHRS, CDR2 YFSETQ. V lost 4 bases, J lost 7 bases, and 9 bases lay in between. The CDR3 DNA reads as TGCGCCAGCAGCGAGGCTTTAGAGCAGTACTTC. Encoded protein: CASSEALEQYF.